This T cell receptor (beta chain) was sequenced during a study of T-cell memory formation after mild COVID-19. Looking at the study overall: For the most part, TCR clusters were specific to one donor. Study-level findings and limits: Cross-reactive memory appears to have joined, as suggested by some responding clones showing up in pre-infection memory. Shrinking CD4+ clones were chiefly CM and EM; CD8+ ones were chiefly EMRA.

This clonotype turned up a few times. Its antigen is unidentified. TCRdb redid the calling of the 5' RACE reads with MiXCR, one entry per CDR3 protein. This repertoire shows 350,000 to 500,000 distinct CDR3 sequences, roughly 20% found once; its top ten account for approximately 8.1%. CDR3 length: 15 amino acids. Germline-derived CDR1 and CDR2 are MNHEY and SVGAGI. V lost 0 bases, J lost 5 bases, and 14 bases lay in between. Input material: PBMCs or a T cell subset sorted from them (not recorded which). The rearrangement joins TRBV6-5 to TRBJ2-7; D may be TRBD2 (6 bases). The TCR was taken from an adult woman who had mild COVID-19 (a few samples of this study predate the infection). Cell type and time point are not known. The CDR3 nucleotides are TGTGCCAGCAGTTACTCCTTCGTATCGGGAGACGAGCAGTACTTC. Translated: CASSYSFVSGDEQYF.